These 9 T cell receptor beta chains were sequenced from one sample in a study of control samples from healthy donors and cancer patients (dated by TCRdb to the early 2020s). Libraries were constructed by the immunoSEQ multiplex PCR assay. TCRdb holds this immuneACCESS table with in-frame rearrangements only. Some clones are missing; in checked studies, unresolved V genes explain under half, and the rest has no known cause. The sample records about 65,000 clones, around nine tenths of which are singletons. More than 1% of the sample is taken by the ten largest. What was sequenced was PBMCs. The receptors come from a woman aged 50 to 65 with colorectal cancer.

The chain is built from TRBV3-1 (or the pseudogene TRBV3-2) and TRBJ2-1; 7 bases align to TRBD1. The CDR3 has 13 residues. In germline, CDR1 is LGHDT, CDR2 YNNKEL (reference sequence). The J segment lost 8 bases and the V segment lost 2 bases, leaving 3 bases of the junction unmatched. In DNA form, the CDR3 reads TGTGCCAGCAGCCAAAACAGGGGCGATGAGCAGTTCTTC. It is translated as CASSQNRGDEQFF.

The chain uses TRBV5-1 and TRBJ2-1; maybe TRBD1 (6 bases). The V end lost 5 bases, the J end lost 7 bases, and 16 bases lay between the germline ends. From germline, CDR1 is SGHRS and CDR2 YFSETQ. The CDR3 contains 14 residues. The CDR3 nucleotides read TGCGCCAGCAGGACACAAGGGGGACCAAATGAGCAGTTCTTC. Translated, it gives CASRTQGGPNEQFF.

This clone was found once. The CDR3 nucleotides are TGTGCCAGCTCATCGGCCGGGACTAGCGGCACCTACGAGCAGTACTTC. It yields the protein CASSSAGTSGTYEQYF. The chain carries TRBV28 and TRBJ2-7; 11 bases fit TRBD2. Germline-derived CDR1 and CDR2 are MDHEN and SYDVKM. The CDR3 covers 16 residues. V dropped 8 bases and J dropped 2; count of bases not matched to a gene: 11.

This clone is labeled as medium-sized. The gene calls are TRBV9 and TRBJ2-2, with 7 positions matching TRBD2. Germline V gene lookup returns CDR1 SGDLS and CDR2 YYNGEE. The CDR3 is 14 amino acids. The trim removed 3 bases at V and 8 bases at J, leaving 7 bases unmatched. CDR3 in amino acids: CASSAVREGGELFF. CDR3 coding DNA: TGTGCCAGCAGCGCGGTAAGGGAGGGAGGGGAGCTGTTTTTT.

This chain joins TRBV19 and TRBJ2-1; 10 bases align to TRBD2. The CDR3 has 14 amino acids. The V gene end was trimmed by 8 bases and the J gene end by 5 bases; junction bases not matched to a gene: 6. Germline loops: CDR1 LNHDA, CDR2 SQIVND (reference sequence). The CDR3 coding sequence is TGTGCCAGTCTCAAGCGGGAGGGGGACAATGAGCAGTTCTTC. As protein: CASLKREGDNEQFF.

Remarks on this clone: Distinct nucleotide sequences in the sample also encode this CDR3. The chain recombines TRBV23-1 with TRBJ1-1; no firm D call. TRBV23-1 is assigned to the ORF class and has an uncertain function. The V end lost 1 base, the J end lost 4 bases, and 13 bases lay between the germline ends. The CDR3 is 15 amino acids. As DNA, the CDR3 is TGCGCCAGCAGTCAATATTACGGGGTGGGCACTGAAGCTTTCTTT. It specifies CASSQYYGVGTEAFF.

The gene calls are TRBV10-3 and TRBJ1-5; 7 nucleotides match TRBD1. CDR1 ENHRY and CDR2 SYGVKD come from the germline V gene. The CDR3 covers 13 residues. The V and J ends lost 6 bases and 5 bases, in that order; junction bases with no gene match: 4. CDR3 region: CAIRGQVDQPQHF. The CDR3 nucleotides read TGTGCCATCAGAGGACAGGTGGATCAGCCCCAGCATTTT.

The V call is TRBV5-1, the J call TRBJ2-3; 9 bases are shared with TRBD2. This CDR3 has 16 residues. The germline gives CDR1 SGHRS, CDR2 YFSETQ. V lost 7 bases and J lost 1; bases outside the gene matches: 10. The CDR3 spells CASGWKGLAGTDTQYF. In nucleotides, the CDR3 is TGCGCCAGCGGGTGGAAGGGACTAGCCGGCACAGATACGCAGTATTTT.

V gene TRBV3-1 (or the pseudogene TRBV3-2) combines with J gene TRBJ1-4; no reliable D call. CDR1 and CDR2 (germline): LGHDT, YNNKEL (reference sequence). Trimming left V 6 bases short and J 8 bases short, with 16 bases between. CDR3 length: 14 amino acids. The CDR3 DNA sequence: TGTGCCAGCAGGGACGACATCGGCGGCGAAAAACTGTTTTTT. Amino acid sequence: CASRDDIGGEKLFF.